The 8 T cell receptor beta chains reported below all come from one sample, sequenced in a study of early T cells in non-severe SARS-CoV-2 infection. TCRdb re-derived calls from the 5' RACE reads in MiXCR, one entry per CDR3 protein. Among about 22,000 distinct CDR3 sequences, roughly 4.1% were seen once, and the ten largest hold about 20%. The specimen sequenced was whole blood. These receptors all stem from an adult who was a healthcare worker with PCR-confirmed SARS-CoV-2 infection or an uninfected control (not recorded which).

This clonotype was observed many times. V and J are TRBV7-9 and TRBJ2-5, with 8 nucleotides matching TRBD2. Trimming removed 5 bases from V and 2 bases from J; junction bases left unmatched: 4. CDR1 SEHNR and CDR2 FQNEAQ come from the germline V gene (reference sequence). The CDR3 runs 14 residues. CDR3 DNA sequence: TGTGCCAGCAGCCTAACTAGCGGACAAGAGACCCAGTACTTC. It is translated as CASSLTSGQETQYF.

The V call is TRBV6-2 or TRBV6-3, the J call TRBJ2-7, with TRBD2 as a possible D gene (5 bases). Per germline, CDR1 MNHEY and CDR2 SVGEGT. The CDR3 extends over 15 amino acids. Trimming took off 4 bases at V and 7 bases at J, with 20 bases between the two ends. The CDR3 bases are TGTGCCAGCAGTTGGACCCCCCGGTACGAGCGGGAGCAGTACTTC. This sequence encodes CASSWTPRYEREQYF.

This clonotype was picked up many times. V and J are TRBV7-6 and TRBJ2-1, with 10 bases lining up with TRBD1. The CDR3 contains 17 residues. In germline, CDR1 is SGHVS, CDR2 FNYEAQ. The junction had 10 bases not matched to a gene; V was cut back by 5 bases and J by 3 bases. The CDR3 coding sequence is TGTGCCAGCAGCAAATGGGACAGGGGACAGGACTACAATGAGCAGTTCTTC. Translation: CASSKWDRGQDYNEQFF.

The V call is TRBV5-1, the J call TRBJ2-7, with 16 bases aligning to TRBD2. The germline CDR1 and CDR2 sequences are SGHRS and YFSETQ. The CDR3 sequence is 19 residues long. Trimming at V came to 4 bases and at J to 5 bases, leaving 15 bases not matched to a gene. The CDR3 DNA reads TGCGCCAGCAGCAGCACCGGGACAGGGACTAGCGGGAGGGCCCACGAGCAGTACTTC. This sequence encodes CASSSTGTGTSGRAHEQYF.

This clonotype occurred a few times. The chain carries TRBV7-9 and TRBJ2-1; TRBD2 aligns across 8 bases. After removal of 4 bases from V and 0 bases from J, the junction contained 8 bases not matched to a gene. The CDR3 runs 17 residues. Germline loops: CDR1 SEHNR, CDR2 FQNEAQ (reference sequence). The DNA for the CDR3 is TGTGCCAGCAGCTCCGTAGCGGGAAGTAGCTCCTACAATGAGCAGTTCTTC. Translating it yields CASSSVAGSSSYNEQFF. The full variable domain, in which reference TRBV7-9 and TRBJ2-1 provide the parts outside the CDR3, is DTGVSQNPRHKITKRGQNVTFRCDPISEHNRLYWYRQTLGQGPEFLTYFQNEAQLEKSRLLSDRFSAERPKGSFSTLEIQRTEQGDSAMYLCASSSVAGSSSYNEQFFGPGTRLTVL.

CDR3 amino acids: CASIRRGGPFDEQFF. CDR3 nucleotides: TGTGCCAGCATCCGGAGGGGGGGCCCTTTTGATGAGCAGTTCTTC. This rearrangement joins TRBV6-1 to TRBJ2-1; a possible D gene is TRBD2 (7 bases). The CDR3 spans 15 residues. From germline, CDR1 is MNHNS and CDR2 SASEGT. V shed 7 bases and J shed 8 bases, with 21 bases lying between them.

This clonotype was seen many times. The CDR3 spells CASSLARTAAYNEQFF. CDR3 nucleotides: TGTGCCAGCAGCTTAGCCCGGACGGCTGCCTACAATGAGCAGTTCTTC. J is TRBJ2-1 and V is TRBV11-2; no firm D call. Trimming stripped 1 base from V and 2 bases from J, with 12 bases between. This CDR3 has 16 amino acids. CDR1 is SGHAT, CDR2 FQNNGV, per germline.

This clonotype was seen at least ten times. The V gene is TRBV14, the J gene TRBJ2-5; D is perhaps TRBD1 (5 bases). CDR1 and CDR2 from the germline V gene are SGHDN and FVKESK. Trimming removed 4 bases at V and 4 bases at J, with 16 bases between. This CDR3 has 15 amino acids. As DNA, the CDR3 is TGTGCCAGCAGCCGAAGGGGCCTAACAAGAGAGACCCAGTACTTC. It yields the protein CASSRRGLTRETQYF.